This T cell receptor beta chain was identified in a study of PD-1 blockade in mismatch repair-deficient tumors. For the study at large: Patients had more than ten mismatch repair-deficient cancer types, all previously treated and progressing.

Here immunoSEQ multiplex PCR was the method, and the copy in TCRdb shows in-frame clones only, minus some. Altogether some 19,000 clones are present, approximately 80% being singletons, with the ten largest covering approximately 1.3%. The germline V and J ends were trimmed by 3 bases and 4 bases, with 15 bases remaining between them. The CDR3 contains 15 residues. CDR1 and CDR2 from the germline V gene are GTSNPN and SVGIG (reference sequence). On this clone itself: Its antigen is unidentified.

Every patient had mismatch repair deficiency by PCR or immunohistochemistry. TCRs were sequenced from three patients responding to pembrolizumab. Study observations and caveats: Tumor-resident clones, often undetectable pretreatment in blood, expanded then contracted after pembrolizumab.

This sequence was found in an adult with mismatch repair-deficient cancer. The V call is TRBV30, the J call TRBJ2-2, with D perhaps matching TRBD2 (5 bases). Sample: PBMCs, taken 52 weeks after starting pembrolizumab. Here the CDR3 DNA reads TGTGCCTGGAGCTCAGTCGTCGCGGGCACCGGGGAGCTGTTTTTT. This sequence encodes CAWSSVVAGTGELFF.